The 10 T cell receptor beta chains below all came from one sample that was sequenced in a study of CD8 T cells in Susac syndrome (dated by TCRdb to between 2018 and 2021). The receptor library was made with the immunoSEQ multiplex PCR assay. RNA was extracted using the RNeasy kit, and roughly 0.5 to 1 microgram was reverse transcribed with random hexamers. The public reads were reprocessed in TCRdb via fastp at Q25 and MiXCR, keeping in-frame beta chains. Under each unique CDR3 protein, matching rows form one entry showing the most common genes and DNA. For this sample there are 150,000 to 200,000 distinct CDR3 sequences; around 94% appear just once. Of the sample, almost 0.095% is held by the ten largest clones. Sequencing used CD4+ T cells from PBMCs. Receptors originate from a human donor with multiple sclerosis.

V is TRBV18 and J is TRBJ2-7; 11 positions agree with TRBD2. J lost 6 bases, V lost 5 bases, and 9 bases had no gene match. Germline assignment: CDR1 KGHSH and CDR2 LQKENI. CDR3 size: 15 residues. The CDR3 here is CASSLLAGAFVEQYF. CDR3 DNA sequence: TGTGCCAGCTCATTACTAGCGGGAGCCTTCGTCGAGCAGTACTTC.

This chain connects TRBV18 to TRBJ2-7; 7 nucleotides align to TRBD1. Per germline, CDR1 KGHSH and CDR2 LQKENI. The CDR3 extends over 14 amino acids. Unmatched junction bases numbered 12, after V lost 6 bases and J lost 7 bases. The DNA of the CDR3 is TGTGCCAGCTCGCAGGGGACAGCCCTGTGGGAGCAGTACTTC. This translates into CASSQGTALWEQYF.

The CDR3 DNA reads as TGCGCCAGCAGCGCCGGACATTCCCAAGAGACCCAGTACTTC. Amino acids: CASSAGHSQETQYF. The V gene is TRBV5-1, the J gene TRBJ2-5, with TRBD1 as a possible D gene (5 bases). The germline CDR1 and CDR2 sequences are SGHRS and YFSETQ. V was shortened by 4 bases and J by 1 base, with 11 bases between the two germline ends. The CDR3 consists of 14 residues.

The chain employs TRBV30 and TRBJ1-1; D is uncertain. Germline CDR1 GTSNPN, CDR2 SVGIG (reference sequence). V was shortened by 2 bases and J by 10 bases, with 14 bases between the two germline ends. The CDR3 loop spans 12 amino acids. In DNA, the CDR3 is TGTGCCTGGAGTTCGCCGTCCCGTCGAGCTTTCTTT. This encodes CAWSSPSRRAFF.

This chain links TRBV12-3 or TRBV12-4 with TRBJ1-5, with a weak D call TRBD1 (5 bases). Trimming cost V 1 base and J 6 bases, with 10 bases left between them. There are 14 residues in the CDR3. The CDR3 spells CASSLGRDGQPQHF. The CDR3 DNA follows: TGTGCCAGCAGTTTAGGCAGGGATGGTCAGCCCCAGCATTTT.

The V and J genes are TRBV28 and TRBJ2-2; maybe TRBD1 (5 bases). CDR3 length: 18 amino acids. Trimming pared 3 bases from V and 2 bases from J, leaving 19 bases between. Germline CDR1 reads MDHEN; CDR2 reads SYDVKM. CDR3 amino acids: CASSFRPGRKGNTGELFF. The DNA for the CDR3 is TGTGCCAGCAGTTTTCGCCCAGGGCGCAAAGGAAACACCGGGGAGCTGTTTTTT.

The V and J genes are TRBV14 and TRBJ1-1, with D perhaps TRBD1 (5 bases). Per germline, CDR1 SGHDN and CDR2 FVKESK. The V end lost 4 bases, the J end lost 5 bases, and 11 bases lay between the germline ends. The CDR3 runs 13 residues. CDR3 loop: CASSLGGWTEAFF. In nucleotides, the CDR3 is TGTGCCAGCAGCCTCGGGGGGTGGACTGAAGCTTTCTTT.

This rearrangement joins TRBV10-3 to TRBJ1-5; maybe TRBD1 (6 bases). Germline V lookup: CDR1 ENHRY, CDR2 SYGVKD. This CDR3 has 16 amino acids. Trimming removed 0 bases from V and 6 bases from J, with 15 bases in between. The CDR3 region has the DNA TGTGCCATCAGTGAGTCGACTGTCGGGGGCTCTCAGCCCCAGCATTTT. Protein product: CAISESTVGGSQPQHF.

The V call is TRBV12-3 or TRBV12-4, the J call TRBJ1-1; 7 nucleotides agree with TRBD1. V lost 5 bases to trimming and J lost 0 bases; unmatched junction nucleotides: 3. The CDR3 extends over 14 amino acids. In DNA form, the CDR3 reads TGTGCCAGCAGTGAGGACAGGATGAACACTGAAGCTTTCTTT. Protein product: CASSEDRMNTEAFF.

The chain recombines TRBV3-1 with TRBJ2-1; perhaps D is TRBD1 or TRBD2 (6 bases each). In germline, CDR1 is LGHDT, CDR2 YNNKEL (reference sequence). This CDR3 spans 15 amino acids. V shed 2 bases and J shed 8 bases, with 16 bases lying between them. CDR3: CASSQMTGALDEQFF. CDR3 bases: TGTGCCAGCAGCCAAATGACGGGGGCGTTAGATGAGCAGTTCTTC.